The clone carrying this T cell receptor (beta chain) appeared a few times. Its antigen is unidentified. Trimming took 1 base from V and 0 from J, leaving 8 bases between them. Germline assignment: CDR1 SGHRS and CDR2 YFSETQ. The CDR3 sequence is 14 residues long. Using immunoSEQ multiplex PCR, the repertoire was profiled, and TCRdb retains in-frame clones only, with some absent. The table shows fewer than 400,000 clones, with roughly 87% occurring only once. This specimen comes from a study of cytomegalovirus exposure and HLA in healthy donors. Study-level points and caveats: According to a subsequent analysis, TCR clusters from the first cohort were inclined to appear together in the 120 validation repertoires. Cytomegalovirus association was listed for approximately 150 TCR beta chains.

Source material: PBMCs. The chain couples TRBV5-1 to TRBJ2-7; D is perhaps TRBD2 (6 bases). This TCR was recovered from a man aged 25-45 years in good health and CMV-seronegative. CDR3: CASSLMDYSYEQYF. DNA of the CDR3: TGCGCCAGCAGCTTGATGGACTACTCCTACGAGCAGTACTTC.